This T cell receptor (beta chain) was sequenced during a study of T-cell reconstitution after alpha-beta-depleted transplantation in children. Unique molecular identifiers tagged the TCRbeta library. TCRdb re-derived calls from the PCR reads in MiXCR, one entry per CDR3 protein. The data contain 250,000 to 300,000 distinct CDR3 sequences, roughly 8.2% of them seen just once; the ten biggest clones take up approximately 9.6%. Study conclusions and caveats: A year post-transplant, T-cell counts and diversity derived mostly from newly produced T cells. The study traced high day-60 TCRbeta diversity in some patients to surviving recipient T cells and thymic progenitors. Reportedly, only several hundred clones from non-depleted graft cells drove alpha-beta T-cell counts at about two months.

This clonotype occurred a few times. Its cognate antigen is unknown. The receptor was isolated from a female patient between 2 and 15 years old who had a stem cell transplant for Fanconi anemia, so the T cells may come from the graft donor. Sequenced here: peripheral blood, sampled 360 days after TCRalphabeta/CD19-depleted stem cell transplant.

The CDR3 region is CASSPLLAGVADTQYF. The DNA of the CDR3 is TGTGCCAGCAGCCCGCTACTAGCGGGAGTGGCTGATACGCAGTATTTT. The chain joins TRBV5-5 to TRBJ2-3, with 11 bases aligning to TRBD2. The CDR3 sequence is 16 residues long. Losses at the gene ends were 4 bases for V and 6 bases for J; bases not matched to a gene: 10. The germline V gene encodes CDR1 SGHKS and CDR2 YYEKEE (reference sequence).